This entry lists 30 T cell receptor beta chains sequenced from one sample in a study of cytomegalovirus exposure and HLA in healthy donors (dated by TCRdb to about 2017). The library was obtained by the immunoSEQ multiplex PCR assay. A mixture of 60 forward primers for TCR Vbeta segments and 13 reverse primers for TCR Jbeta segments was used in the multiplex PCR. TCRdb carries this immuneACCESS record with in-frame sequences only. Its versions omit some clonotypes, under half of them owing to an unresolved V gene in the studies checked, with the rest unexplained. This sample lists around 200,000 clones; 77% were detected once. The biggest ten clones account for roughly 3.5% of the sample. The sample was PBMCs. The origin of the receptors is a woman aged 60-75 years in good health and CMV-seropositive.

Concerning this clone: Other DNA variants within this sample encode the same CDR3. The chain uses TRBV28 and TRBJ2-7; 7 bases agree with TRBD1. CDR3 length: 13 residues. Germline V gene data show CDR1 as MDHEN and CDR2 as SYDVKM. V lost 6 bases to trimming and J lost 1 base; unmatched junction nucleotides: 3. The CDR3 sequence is CASRPGQSYEQYF. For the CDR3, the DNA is TGTGCCAGCAGGCCGGGACAGTCCTACGAGCAGTACTTC.

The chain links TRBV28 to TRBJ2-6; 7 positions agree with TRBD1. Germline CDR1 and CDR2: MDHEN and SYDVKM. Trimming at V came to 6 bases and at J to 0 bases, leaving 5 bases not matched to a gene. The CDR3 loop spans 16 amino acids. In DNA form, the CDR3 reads TGTGCCAGCAGCAGAGGGACAGCCTCTGGGGCCAACGTCCTGACTTTC. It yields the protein CASSRGTASGANVLTF.

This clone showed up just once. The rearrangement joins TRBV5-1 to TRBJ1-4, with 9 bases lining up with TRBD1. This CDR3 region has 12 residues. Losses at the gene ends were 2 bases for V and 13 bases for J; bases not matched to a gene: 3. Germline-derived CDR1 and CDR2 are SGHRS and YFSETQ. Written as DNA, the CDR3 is TGCGCCAGCAGCTTCGACAGGGGGTCACTGTTTTTT. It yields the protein CASSFDRGSLFF.

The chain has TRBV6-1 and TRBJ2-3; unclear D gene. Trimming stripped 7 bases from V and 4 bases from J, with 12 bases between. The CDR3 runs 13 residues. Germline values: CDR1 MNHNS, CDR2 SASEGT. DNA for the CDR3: TGTGCCAGCAAGATTTTCTCGGCAGATACGCAGTATTTT. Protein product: CASKIFSADTQYF.

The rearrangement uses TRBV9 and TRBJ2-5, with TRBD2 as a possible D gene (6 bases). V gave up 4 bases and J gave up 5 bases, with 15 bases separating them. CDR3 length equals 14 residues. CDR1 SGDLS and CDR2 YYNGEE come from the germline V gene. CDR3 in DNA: TGTGCCAGCAGCTCAAGGCGGGGCCCGGAGACCCAGTACTTC. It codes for CASSSRRGPETQYF.

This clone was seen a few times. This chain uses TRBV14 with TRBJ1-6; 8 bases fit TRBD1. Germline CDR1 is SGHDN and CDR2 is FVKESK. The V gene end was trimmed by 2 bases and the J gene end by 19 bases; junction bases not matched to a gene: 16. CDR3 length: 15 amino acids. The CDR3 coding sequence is TGTGCCAGCAGCCAATCAGTGGACAGGGCTGATAAATTTCACTTT. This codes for CASSQSVDRADKFHF. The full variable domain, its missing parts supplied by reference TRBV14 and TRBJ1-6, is EAGVTQFPSHSVIEKGQTVTLRCDPISGHDNLYWYRRVMGKEIKFLLHFVKESKQDESGMPNNRFLAERTGGTYSTLKVQPAELEDSGVYFCASSQSVDRADKFHFGNGTRLTVT.

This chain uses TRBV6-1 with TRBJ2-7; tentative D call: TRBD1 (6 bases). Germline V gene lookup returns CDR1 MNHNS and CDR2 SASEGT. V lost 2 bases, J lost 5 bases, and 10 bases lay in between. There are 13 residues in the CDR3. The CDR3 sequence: CASSERRQDEQYF. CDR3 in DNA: TGTGCCAGCAGTGAAAGGCGACAGGACGAGCAGTACTTC.

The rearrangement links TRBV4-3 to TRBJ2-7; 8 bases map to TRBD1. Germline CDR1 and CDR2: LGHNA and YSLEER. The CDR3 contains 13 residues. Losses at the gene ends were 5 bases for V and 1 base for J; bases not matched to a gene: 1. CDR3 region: CASSRDRSYEQYF. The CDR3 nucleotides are TGCGCCAGCAGCAGGGACAGGTCCTACGAGCAGTACTTC.

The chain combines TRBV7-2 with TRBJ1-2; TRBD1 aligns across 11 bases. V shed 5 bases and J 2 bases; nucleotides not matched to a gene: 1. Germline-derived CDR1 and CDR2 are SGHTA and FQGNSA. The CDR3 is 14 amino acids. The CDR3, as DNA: TGTGCCAGCAGCAGGGACAGGGGGAACTATGGCTACACCTTC. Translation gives CASSRDRGNYGYTF.

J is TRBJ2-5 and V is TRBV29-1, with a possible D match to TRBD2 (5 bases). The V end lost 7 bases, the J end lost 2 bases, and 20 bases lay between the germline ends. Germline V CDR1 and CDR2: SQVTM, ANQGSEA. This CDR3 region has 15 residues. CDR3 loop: CSARVHKGAQETQYF. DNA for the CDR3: TGCAGCGCCCGGGTCCATAAGGGAGCACAAGAGACCCAGTACTTC.

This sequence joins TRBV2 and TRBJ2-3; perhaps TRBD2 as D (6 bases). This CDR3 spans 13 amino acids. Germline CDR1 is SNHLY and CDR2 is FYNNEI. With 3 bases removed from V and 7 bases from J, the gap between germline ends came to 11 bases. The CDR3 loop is CASSETGLYTQYF. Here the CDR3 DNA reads TGTGCCAGCAGTGAGACGGGACTTTATACGCAGTATTTT.

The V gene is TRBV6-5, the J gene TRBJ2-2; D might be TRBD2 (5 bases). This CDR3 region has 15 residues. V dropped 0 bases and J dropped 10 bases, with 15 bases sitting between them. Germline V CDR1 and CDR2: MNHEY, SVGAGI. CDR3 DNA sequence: TGTGCCAGCAGTTACTCGCCAGAGGGAAGGGTGGAGCTGTTTTTT. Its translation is CASSYSPEGRVELFF.

The CDR3 DNA follows: TGCGCCAGCAGCCAAGTTCAGGGGGCTTCTAATGAAAAACTGTTTTTT. Protein: CASSQVQGASNEKLFF. The genes are TRBV4-1 and TRBJ1-4; 8 bases agree with TRBD1. This CDR3 is 16 amino acids long. After removal of 1 base from V and 3 bases from J, the junction contained 4 bases not matched to a gene. The germline V gene has CDR1 MGHRA and CDR2 YSYEKL.

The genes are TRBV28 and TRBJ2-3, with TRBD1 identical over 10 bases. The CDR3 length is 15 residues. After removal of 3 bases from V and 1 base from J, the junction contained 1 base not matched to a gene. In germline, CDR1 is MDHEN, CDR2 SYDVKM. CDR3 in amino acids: CASSFGTGGTDTQYF. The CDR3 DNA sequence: TGTGCCAGCAGTTTTGGGACAGGGGGCACAGATACGCAGTATTTT.

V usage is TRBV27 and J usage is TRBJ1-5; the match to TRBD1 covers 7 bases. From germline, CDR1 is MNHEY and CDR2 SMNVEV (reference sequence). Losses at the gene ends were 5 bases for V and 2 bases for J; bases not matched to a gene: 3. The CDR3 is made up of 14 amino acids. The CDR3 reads CASSAGQGNQPQHF. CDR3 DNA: TGTGCCAGCAGTGCCGGACAGGGCAATCAGCCCCAGCATTTT.

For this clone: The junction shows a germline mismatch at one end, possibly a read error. CDR3 coding DNA: TGTGCCAGCAGTTTAGCCAGGGGGCCAGGGGCCAACGGCCTGACTTTC. It is translated as CASSLARGPGANGLTF. The V and J genes are TRBV28 and TRBJ2-6; 8 positions match TRBD1. The CDR3 is made up of 16 amino acids. Germline V gives CDR1 MDHEN, CDR2 SYDVKM.

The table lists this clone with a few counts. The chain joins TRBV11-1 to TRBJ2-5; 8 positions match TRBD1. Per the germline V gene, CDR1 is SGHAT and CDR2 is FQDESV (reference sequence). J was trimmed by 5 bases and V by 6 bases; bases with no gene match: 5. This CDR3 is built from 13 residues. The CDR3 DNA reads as TGTGCCAGCAGGAACCAGGGGGCGGAGACCCAGTACTTC. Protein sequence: CASRNQGAETQYF.

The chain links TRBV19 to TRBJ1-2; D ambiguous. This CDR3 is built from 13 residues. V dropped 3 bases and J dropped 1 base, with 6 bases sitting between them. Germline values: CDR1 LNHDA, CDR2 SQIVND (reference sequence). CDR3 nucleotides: TGTGCCAGTAGTATGGAGGGTAACTATGGCTACACCTTC. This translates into CASSMEGNYGYTF. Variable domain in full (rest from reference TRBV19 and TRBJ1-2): DGGITQSPKYLFRKEGQNVTLSCEQNLNHDAMYWYRQDPGQGLRLIYYSQIVNDFQKGDIAEGYSVSREKKESFPLTVTSAQKNPTAFYLCASSMEGNYGYTFGSGTRLTVV.

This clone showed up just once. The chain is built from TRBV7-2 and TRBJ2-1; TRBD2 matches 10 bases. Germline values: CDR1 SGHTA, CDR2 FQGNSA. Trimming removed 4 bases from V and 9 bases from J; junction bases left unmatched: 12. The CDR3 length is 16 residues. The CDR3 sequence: CASSSGQLAGIGEQFF. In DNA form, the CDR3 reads TGTGCCAGCAGCTCCGGGCAACTAGCGGGAATCGGTGAGCAGTTCTTC.

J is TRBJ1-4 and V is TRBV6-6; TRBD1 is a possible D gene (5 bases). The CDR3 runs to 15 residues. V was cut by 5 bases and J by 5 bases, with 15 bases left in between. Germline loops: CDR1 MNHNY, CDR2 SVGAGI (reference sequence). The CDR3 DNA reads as TGTGCCAGCAGTCCCCAGCTGGGGCGAAATGAAAAACTGTTTTTT. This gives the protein CASSPQLGRNEKLFF.

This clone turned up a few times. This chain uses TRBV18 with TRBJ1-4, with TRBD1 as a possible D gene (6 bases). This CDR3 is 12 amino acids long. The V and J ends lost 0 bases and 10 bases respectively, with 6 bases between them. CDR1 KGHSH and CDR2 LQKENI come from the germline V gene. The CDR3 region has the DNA TGTGCCAGCTCACCACCGGACAGAAAACTGTTTTTT. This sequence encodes CASSPPDRKLFF.

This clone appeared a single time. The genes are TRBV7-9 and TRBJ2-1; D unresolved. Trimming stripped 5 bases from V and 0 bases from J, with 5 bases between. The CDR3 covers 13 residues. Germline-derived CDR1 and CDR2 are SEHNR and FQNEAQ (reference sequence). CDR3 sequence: CASSRNSYNEQFF. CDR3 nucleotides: TGTGCCAGCAGCCGTAACTCCTACAATGAGCAGTTCTTC.

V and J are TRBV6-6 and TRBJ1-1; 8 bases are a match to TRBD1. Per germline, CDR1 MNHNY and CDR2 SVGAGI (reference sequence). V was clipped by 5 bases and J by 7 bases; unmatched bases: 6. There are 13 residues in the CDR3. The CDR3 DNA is TGTGCCAGCAGTCGTACCGGACAGGGTGAAGCTTTCTTT. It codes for CASSRTGQGEAFF.

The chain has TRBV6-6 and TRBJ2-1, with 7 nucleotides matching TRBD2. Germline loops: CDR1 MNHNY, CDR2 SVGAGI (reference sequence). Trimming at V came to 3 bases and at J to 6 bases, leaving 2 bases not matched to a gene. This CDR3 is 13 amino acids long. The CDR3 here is CASSYAGVNEQFF. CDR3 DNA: TGTGCCAGCAGTTATGCGGGAGTCAATGAGCAGTTCTTC.

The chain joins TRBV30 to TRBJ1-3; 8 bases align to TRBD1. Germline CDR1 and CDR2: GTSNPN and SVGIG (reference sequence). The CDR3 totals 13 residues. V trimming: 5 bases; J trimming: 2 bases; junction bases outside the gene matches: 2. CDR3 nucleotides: TGTGCCTGGGACAGGGGAGCTGGAAACACCATATATTTT. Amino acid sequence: CAWDRGAGNTIYF.

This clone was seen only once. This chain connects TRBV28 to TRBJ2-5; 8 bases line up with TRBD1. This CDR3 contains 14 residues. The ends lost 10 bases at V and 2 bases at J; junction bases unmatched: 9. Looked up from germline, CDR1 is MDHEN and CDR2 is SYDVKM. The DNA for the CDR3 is TGTGCCACCTCATACCGGGACAGGCAAGAGACCCAGTACTTC. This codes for CATSYRDRQETQYF.

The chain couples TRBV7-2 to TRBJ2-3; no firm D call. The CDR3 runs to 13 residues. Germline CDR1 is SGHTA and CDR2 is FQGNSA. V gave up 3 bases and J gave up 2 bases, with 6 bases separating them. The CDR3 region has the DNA TGTGCCAGCAGCTTCCATCCCACAGATACGCAGTATTTT. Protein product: CASSFHPTDTQYF.

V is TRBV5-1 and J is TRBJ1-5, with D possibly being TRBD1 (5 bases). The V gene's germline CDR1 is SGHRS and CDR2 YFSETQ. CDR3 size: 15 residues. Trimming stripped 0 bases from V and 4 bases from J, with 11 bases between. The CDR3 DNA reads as TGCGCCAGCAGCTTGGTATCAGGGCCTAATCAGCCCCAGCATTTT. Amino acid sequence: CASSLVSGPNQPQHF.

CDR3 residues: CASSLWGVSYTF. Written as DNA, the CDR3 is TGTGCCAGCAGTTTATGGGGCGTAAGCTACACCTTC. V is TRBV28 and J is TRBJ1-2; D is undetermined. Trimming removed 0 bases at V and 9 bases at J, with 8 bases between. This CDR3 is built from 12 residues. Germline V gene sequence: CDR1 MDHEN, CDR2 SYDVKM.

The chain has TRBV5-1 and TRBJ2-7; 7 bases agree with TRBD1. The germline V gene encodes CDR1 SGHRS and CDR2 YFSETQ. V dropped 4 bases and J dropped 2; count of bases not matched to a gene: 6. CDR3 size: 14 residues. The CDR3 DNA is TGCGCCAGCAGCATGACAGGGTGGGCCTACGAGCAGTACTTC. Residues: CASSMTGWAYEQYF.